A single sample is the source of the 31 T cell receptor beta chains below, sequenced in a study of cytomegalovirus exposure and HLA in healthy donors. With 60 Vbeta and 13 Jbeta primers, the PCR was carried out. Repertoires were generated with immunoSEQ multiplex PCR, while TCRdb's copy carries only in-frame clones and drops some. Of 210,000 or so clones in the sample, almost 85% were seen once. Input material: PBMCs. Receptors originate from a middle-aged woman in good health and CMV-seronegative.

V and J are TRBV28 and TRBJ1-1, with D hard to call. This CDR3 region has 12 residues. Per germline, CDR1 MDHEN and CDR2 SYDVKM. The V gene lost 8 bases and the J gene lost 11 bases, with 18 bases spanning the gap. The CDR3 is CASALAGLGAFF. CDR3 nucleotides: TGTGCCAGCGCACTCGCGGGTTTGGGGGCTTTCTTT.

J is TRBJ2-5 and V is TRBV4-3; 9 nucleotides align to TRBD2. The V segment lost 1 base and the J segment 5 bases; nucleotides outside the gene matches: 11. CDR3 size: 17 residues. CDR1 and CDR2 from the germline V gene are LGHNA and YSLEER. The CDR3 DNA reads TGCGCCAGCAGCCAAGTGGCGGGGGGGGTAATGGAGGAGACCCAGTACTTC. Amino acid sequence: CASSQVAGGVMEETQYF.

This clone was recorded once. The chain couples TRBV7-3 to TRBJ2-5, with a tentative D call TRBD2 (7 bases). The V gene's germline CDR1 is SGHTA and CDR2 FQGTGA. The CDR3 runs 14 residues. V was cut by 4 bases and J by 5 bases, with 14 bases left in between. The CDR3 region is CASSSGGLGETQYF. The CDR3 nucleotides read TGTGCCAGCAGCTCGGGGGGCCTTGGGGAGACCCAGTACTTC.

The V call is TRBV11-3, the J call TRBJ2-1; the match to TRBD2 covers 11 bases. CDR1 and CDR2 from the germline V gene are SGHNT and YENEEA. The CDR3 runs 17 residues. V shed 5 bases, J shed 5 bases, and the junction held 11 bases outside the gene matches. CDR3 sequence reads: CASSQTIAGGDNNEQFF. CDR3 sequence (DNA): TGTGCCAGCAGCCAGACCATAGCGGGGGGGGACAACAATGAGCAGTTCTTC.

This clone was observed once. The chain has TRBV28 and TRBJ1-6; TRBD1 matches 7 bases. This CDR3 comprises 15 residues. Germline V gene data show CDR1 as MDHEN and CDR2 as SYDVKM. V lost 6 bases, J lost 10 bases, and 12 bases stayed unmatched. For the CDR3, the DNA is TGTGCCAGCAGCCCCCTCCGCAGGGGGGAATCACCCCTCCACTTT. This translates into CASSPLRRGESPLHF.

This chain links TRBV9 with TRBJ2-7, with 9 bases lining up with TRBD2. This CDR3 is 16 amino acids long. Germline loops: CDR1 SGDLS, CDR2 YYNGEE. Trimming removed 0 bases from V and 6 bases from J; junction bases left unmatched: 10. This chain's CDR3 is CASSVDLGTSLSEQYF. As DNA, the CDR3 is TGTGCCAGCAGCGTAGATCTCGGGACTAGCCTGAGCGAGCAGTACTTC.

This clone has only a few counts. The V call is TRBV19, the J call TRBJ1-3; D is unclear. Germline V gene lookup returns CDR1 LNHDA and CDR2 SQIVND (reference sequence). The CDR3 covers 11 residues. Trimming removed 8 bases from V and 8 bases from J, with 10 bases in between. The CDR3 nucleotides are TGTGCCAGTGTTATAGGGCACACCATATATTTT. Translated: CASVIGHTIYF.

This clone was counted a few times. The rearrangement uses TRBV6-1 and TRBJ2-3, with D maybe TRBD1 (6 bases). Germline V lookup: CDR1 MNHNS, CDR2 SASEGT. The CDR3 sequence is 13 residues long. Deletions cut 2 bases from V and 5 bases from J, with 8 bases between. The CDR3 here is CASSEIRGDTQYF. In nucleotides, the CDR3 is TGTGCCAGCAGTGAAATCAGGGGAGATACGCAGTATTTT.

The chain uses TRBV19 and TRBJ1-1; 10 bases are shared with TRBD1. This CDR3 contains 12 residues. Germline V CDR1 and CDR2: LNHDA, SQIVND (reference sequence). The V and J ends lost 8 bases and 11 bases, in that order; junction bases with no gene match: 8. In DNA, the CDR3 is TGTGCCAGTCTCACGGGACAGGGGATTGCTTTCTTT. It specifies CASLTGQGIAFF.

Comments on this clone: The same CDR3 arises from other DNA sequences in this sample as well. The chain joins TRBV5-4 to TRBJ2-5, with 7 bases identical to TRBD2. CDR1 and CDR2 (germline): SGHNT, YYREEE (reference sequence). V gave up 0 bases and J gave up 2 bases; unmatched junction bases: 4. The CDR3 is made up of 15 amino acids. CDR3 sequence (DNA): TGTGCCAGCAGCTTGGGACTAGCCGGACAAGAGACCCAGTACTTC. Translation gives CASSLGLAGQETQYF.

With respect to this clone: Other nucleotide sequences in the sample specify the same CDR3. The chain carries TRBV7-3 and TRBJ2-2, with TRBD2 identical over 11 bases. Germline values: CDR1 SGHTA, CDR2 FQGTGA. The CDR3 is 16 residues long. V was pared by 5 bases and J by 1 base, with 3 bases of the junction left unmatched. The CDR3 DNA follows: TGTGCCAGCAGCCTTCTAGCGGGGGGGAACACCGGGGAGCTGTTTTTT. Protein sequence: CASSLLAGGNTGELFF.

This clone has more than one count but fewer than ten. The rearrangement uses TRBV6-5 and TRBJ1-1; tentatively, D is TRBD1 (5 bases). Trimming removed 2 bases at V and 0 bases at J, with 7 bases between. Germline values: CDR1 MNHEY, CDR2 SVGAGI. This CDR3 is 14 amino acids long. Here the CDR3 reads CASSYQGLNTEAFF. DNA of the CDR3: TGTGCCAGCAGTTACCAGGGTTTGAACACTGAAGCTTTCTTT.

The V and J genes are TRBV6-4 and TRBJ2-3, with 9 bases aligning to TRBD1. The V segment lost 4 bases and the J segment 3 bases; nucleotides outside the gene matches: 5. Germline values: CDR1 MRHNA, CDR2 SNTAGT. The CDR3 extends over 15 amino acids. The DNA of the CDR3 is TGTGCCAGCAGTGTTGGGACAGGGCAAACAGATACGCAGTATTTT. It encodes CASSVGTGQTDTQYF.

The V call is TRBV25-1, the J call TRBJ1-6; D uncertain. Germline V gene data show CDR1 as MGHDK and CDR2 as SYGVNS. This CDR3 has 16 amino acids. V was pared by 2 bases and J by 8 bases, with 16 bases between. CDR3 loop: CASSEEGPLRDSPLHF. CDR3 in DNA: TGTGCCAGCAGTGAAGAGGGTCCTTTGCGTGATTCACCCCTCCACTTT.

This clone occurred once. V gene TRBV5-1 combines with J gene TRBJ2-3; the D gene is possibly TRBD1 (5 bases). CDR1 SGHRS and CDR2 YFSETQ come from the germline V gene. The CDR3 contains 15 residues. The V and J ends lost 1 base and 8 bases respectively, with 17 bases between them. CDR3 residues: CASSLMGRWVSTQYF. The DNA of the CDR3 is TGCGCCAGCAGCTTGATGGGGCGCTGGGTTAGTACGCAGTATTTT.

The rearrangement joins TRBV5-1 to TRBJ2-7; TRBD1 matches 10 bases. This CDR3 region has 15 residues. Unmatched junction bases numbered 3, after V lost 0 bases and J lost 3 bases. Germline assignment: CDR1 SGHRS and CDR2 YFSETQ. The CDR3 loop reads CASSLEGQGIYEQYF. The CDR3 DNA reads TGCGCCAGCAGCTTGGAGGGACAGGGGATCTACGAGCAGTACTTC.

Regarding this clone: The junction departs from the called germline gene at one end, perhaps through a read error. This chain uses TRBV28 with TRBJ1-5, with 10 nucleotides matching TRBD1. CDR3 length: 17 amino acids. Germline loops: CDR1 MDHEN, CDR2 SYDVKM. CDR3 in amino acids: CASGFRDRGYGNQPQHF. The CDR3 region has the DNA TGTGCCAGCGGTTTCCGGGACAGGGGATATGGCAATCAGCCCCAGCATTTT.

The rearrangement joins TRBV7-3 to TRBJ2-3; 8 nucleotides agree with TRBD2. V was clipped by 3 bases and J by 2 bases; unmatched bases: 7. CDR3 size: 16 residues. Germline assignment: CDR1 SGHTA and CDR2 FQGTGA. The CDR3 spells CASSLGGGPNTDTQYF. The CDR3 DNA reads TGTGCCAGCAGCTTGGGCGGGGGGCCTAACACAGATACGCAGTATTTT. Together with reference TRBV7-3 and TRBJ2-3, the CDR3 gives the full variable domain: GAGVSQTPSNKVTEKGKYVELRCDPISGHTALYWYRQSLGQGPEFLIYFQGTGAADDSGLPNDRFFAVRPEGSVSTLKIQRTERGDSAVYLCASSLGGGPNTDTQYFGPGTRLTVL.

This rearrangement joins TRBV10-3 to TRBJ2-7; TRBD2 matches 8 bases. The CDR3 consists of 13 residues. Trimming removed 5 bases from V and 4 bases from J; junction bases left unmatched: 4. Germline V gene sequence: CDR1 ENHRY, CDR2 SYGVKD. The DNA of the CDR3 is TGTGCCATCAGTACCGGGGGGGCATACGAGCAGTACTTC. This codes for CAISTGGAYEQYF.

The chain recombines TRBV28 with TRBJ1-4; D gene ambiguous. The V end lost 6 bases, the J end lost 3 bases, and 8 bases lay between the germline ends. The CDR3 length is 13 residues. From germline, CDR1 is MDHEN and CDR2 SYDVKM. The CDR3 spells CASSLRPNEKLFF. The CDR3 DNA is TGTGCCAGCAGCCTCAGGCCTAATGAAAAACTGTTTTTT.

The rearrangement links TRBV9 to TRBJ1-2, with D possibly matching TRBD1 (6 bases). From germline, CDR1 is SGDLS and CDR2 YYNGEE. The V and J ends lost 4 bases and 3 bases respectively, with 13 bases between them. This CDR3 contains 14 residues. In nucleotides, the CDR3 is TGTGCCAGCAGCCCGGCGGGGGCAGACTATGGCTACACCTTC. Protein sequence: CASSPAGADYGYTF.

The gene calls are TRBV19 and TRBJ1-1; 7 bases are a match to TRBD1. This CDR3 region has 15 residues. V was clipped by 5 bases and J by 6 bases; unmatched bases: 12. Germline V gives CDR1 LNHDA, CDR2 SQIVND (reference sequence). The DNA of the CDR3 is TGTGCCAGTAGTCTGAACAGGGGAGCTAACGCTGAAGCTTTCTTT. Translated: CASSLNRGANAEAFF.

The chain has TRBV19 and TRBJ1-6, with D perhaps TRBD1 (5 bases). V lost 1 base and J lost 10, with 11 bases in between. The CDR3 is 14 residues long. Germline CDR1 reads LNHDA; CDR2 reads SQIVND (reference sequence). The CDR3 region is CASSIGQRSSPLHF. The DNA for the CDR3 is TGTGCCAGTAGTATAGGACAGAGGAGCTCACCCCTCCACTTT. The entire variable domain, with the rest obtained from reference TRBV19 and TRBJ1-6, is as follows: DGGITQSPKYLFRKEGQNVTLSCEQNLNHDAMYWYRQDPGQGLRLIYYSQIVNDFQKGDIAEGYSVSREKKESFPLTVTSAQKNPTAFYLCASSIGQRSSPLHFGNGTRLTVT.

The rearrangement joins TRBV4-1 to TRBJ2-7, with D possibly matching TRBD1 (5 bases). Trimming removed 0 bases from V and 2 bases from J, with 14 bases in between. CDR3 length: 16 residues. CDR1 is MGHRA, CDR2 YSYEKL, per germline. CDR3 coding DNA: TGCGCCAGCAGCCAAGATAAGTTCGGCAGGGCCTACGAGCAGTACTTC. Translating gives CASSQDKFGRAYEQYF.

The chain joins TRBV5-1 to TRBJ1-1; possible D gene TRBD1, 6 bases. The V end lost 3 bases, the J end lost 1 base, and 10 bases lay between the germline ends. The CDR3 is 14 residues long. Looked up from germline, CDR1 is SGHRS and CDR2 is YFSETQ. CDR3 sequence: CASSSDRRNTEAFF. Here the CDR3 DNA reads TGCGCCAGCAGCTCAGACAGGAGGAACACTGAAGCTTTCTTT.

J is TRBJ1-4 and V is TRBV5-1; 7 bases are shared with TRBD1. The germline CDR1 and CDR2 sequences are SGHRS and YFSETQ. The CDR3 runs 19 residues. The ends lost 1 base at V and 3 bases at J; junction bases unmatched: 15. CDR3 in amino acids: CASSLISNRGRTSNEKLFF. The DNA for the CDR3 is TGCGCCAGCAGCTTGATTTCGAACAGGGGCAGAACGTCTAATGAAAAACTGTTTTTT.

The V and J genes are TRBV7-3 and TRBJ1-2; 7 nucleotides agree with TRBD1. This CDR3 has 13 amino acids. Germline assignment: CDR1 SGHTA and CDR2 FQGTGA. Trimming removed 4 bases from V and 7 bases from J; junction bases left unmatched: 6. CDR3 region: CASSSGDRGGYTF. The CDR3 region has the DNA TGTGCCAGCAGCTCGGGGGACAGAGGTGGCTACACCTTC.

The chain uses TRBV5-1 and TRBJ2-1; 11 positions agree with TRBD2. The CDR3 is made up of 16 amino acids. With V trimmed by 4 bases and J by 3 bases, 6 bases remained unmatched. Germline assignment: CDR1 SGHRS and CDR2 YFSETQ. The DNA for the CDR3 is TGCGCCAGCAGCGGGAAGACTAGCGGGGACTACAATGAGCAGTTCTTC. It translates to CASSGKTSGDYNEQFF.

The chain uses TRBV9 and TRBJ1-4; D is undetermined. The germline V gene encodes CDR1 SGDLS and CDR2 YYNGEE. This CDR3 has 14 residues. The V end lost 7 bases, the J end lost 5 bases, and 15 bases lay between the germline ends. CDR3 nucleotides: TGTGCCAGCTCAGCAGCGTCAGCAAATGAAAAACTGTTTTTT. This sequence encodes CASSAASANEKLFF.

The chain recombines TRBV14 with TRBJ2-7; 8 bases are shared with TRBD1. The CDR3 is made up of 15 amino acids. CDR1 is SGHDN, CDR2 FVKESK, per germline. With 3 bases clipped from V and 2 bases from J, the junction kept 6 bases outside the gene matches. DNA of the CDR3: TGTGCCAGCAGCCACCGGACAGGGTTTCCCTACGAGCAGTACTTC. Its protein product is CASSHRTGFPYEQYF.

The CDR3, as DNA: TGTGCCAGTAGTATAGTACAGGGCGACTCACCCCTCCACTTT. It translates to CASSIVQGDSPLHF. The chain links TRBV19 to TRBJ1-6; TRBD1 might be the D (6 bases). The CDR3 is made up of 14 amino acids. Germline lookup yields CDR1 LNHDA and CDR2 SQIVND (reference sequence). V lost 1 base to trimming and J lost 10 bases, with 11 bases between them.